The rows below give T cell receptor beta chains drawn from one sample of a study of T cell responses to AZD1222 COVID-19 vaccine. Sequencing was performed with immunoSEQ multiplex PCR; in TCRdb, only in-frame clones are kept and a portion is missing. The top ten hold approximately 4.8% of the sample, which has approximately 170,000 clones, 90% to 95% seen once. This specimen was peripheral blood, taken 28 days after the second AZD1222 dose. Every receptor here comes from an adult who received the AZD1222 COVID-19 vaccine. The CDR3 runs from the conserved cysteine through the conserved F or W. Fields, in order: CDR3 DNA, CDR3 protein, clone size, V gene, J gene, D gene. The D gene is left open where the match is weak. The listing skips clone size in some rows; elsewhere it reads once, few, many or a size class.

CDR3nt: TGTGCCAGCAGCCCCTGGGGGGAATACACTAATGAAAAACTGTTTTTT
CDR3aa: CASSPWGEYTNEKLFF
abundance: .
v_gene: TRBV7-9
j_gene: TRBJ1-4
d_gene: .

CDR3nt: TGTGCCAGCATCAGGACGGAAATGAACACTGAAGCTTTCTTT
CDR3aa: CASIRTEMNTEAFF
abundance: .
v_gene: TRBV6-5
j_gene: TRBJ1-1
d_gene: .

CDR3nt: TGCGCCAGCAGCTACTCCCGGGACTGGACTGGGGAGCAGTACTTC
CDR3aa: CASSYSRDWTGEQYF
abundance: .
v_gene: TRBV4-3
j_gene: TRBJ2-7
d_gene: .

CDR3nt: TGTGCCAGCAGCTTTACCGGGACAGGGGCTTTTAGCTATGGCTACACCTTC
CDR3aa: CASSFTGTGAFSYGYTF
abundance: .
v_gene: TRBV7-9
j_gene: TRBJ1-2
d_gene: TRBD1

CDR3nt: TGTGCCATTAGAAGGACAGGGGGCTTGGGTGGCTACACCTTC
CDR3aa: CAIRRTGGLGGYTF
abundance: .
v_gene: TRBV19
j_gene: TRBJ1-2
d_gene: TRBD1

CDR3nt: TGCGCCAGCAGCCCACAGTGGTTATCCTACGAGCAGTACTTC
CDR3aa: CASSPQWLSYEQYF
abundance: .
v_gene: TRBV4-1
j_gene: TRBJ2-7
d_gene: .

CDR3nt: TGCAGTGCTAGTAAGGGGTGGGCCTATGGCTACACCTTC
CDR3aa: CSASKGWAYGYTF
abundance: .
v_gene: TRBV20-1
j_gene: TRBJ1-2
d_gene: .

CDR3nt: TGTGCCAGCAGCTTATTCGGCGGGGATTACGAGCAGTACTTC
CDR3aa: CASSLFGGDYEQYF
abundance: .
v_gene: TRBV7-2
j_gene: TRBJ2-7
d_gene: .

CDR3nt: TGTGCCAGCAGCTTAGGACAGGGGAACTATGGCTACACCTTC
CDR3aa: CASSLGQGNYGYTF
abundance: .
v_gene: TRBV13
j_gene: TRBJ1-2
d_gene: TRBD1

CDR3nt: TGTGCCAGCAGCTGGGGTTCCTACAATGAGCAGTTCTTC
CDR3aa: CASSWGSYNEQFF
abundance: .
v_gene: TRBV12-3/TRBV12-4
j_gene: TRBJ2-1
d_gene: .

CDR3nt: TGTGCCAGCTCCCAAGAGGGACACGAGCAGTTCTTC
CDR3aa: CASSQEGHEQFF
abundance: .
v_gene: TRBV18
j_gene: TRBJ2-1
d_gene: .

CDR3nt: TGTGCCAGCAGTACCCCGGTTATGTCGGAGCGTCAGCCCCAGCATTTT
CDR3aa: CASSTPVMSERQPQHF
abundance: .
v_gene: TRBV6-6
j_gene: TRBJ1-5
d_gene: .

CDR3nt: TGTGCCAGCACTCAGCACAGGGAAAACTATGGCTACACCTTC
CDR3aa: CASTQHRENYGYTF
abundance: few
v_gene: TRBV5-4
j_gene: TRBJ1-2
d_gene: .

CDR3nt: TGTGCCATTTGGACAGGGGGCATTGAAGCTTTCTTT
CDR3aa: CAIWTGGIEAFF
abundance: .
v_gene: TRBV10-3
j_gene: TRBJ1-1
d_gene: TRBD1

CDR3nt: TGTGCCAGCAGCAGGGTTTCAGGAAACACCATATATTTT
CDR3aa: CASSRVSGNTIYF
abundance: .
v_gene: TRBV3-1/TRBV3-2
j_gene: TRBJ1-3
d_gene: .

CDR3nt: TGTGCCAGCAGCACCTACAGGGGGAGGTACGAGCAGTACTTC
CDR3aa: CASSTYRGRYEQYF
abundance: once
v_gene: TRBV7-9
j_gene: TRBJ2-7
d_gene: TRBD1

CDR3nt: TGTGCCAGCAGGGCCATGACAGGCTCCCATCAGCCCCAGCATTTT
CDR3aa: CASRAMTGSHQPQHF
abundance: .
v_gene: TRBV27
j_gene: TRBJ1-5
d_gene: .

CDR3nt: TGTGCCAGCAGCCCCGTAGGTGGGGGCGGGATACAACCCTACGAGCAGTACTTC
CDR3aa: CASSPVGGGGIQPYEQYF
abundance: .
v_gene: TRBV7-9
j_gene: TRBJ2-7
d_gene: .

CDR3nt: TGTGCCAGCAGCTGGGTCTCTGGGGCCAACGTCCTGACTTTC
CDR3aa: CASSWVSGANVLTF
abundance: .
v_gene: TRBV6-5
j_gene: TRBJ2-6
d_gene: .

CDR3nt: TGTGCCAGTAGTATGTCGGGGAGGCAGCGCAATCAGCCCCAGCATTTT
CDR3aa: CASSMSGRQRNQPQHF
abundance: .
v_gene: TRBV19
j_gene: TRBJ1-5
d_gene: .

CDR3nt: TGTGCCAGCTCACCCGCACAGACGAACACTGAAGCTTTCTTT
CDR3aa: CASSPAQTNTEAFF
abundance: .
v_gene: TRBV18
j_gene: TRBJ1-1
d_gene: .

CDR3nt: TGTGCCAGCACAACTAGCGTCACAGATACGCAGTATTTT
CDR3aa: CASTTSVTDTQYF
abundance: .
v_gene: TRBV6-5
j_gene: TRBJ2-3
d_gene: TRBD2

CDR3nt: TGTGCCAGCAGTCGCCGGGGCAATCAGCCCCAGCATTTT
CDR3aa: CASSRRGNQPQHF
abundance: .
v_gene: TRBV12-3/TRBV12-4
j_gene: TRBJ1-5
d_gene: .

CDR3nt: TGTGCCAGTAGTACGTCGCTGGTTGCGGTAATGTGGAATGAGCAGTTCTTC
CDR3aa: CASSTSLVAVMWNEQFF
abundance: .
v_gene: TRBV19
j_gene: TRBJ2-1
d_gene: .

CDR3nt: TGTGCCTCCGGCAGGGAGAATCAGCCCCAGCATTTT
CDR3aa: CASGRENQPQHF
abundance: .
v_gene: TRBV30
j_gene: TRBJ1-5
d_gene: .

CDR3nt: TGCGCCAGCAGCCAACTTCCCGGGACGATGGACTGGGAGCAGTACTTC
CDR3aa: CASSQLPGTMDWEQYF
abundance: once
v_gene: TRBV4-1
j_gene: TRBJ2-7
d_gene: .

CDR3nt: TGCAGCGTTCACAGGGGGAATGAAGCTTTCTTT
CDR3aa: CSVHRGNEAFF
abundance: once
v_gene: TRBV29-1
j_gene: TRBJ1-1
d_gene: TRBD1

CDR3nt: TGTGCTAGTGGCAGGGGGAGGGAGACGAGCTATGGCTACACCTTC
CDR3aa: CASGRGRETSYGYTF
abundance: .
v_gene: TRBV12-5
j_gene: TRBJ1-2
d_gene: TRBD1

CDR3nt: TGCGCCAGCAGCCAATCAGCTCTAGCGGGAGATTCTGGGGCCAACGTCCTGACTTTC
CDR3aa: CASSQSALAGDSGANVLTF
abundance: .
v_gene: TRBV4-1
j_gene: TRBJ2-6
d_gene: TRBD2

CDR3nt: TGTGCCACCAGTGAGAAACTAGCGATTAACCGGGATGAGCAGTTCTTC
CDR3aa: CATSEKLAINRDEQFF
abundance: once
v_gene: TRBV24-1
j_gene: TRBJ2-1
d_gene: TRBD2

CDR3nt: TGTGCCAGCTCACCCAGCACAGATACGCAGTATTTT
CDR3aa: CASSPSTDTQYF
abundance: .
v_gene: TRBV18
j_gene: TRBJ2-3
d_gene: .

CDR3nt: TGTGCCAGCAGCCAACAATACAGGGAAGGCAATTCACCCCTCCACTTT
CDR3aa: CASSQQYREGNSPLHF
abundance: once
v_gene: TRBV27
j_gene: TRBJ1-6
d_gene: .

CDR3nt: TGTGCCAGCAGCCGTGGGGACAGTAGCGTCAATCAGCCCCAGCATTTT
CDR3aa: CASSRGDSSVNQPQHF
abundance: .
v_gene: TRBV28
j_gene: TRBJ1-5
d_gene: TRBD1

CDR3nt: TGTGCCAGTAGCGATATCTCCTCCTACAATGAGCAGTTCTTC
CDR3aa: CASSDISSYNEQFF
abundance: .
v_gene: TRBV19
j_gene: TRBJ2-1
d_gene: .

CDR3nt: TGTGCCAGCAGCCAAACCCCGTTCAACTACAATGAGCAGTTCTTC
CDR3aa: CASSQTPFNYNEQFF
abundance: .
v_gene: TRBV3-1/TRBV3-2
j_gene: TRBJ2-1
d_gene: .

CDR3nt: TGTGCCAGCAGCGTAGTGGTGGGAGGGCCCCCAGATACGCAGTATTTT
CDR3aa: CASSVVVGGPPDTQYF
abundance: .
v_gene: TRBV9
j_gene: TRBJ2-3
d_gene: TRBD2

CDR3nt: TGTGCCTGGAGTGTGGGGCAGGGGGCAATATACGAGCAGTACTTC
CDR3aa: CAWSVGQGAIYEQYF
abundance: .
v_gene: TRBV30
j_gene: TRBJ2-7
d_gene: TRBD1

CDR3nt: TGTGCCAGCAGCCGACAGTCCAATCAGCCCCAGCATTTT
CDR3aa: CASSRQSNQPQHF
abundance: .
v_gene: TRBV5-5
j_gene: TRBJ1-5
d_gene: .

CDR3nt: TGTGCCAGCAGCTTAGCAAACTCCTACGAGCAGTACTTC
CDR3aa: CASSLANSYEQYF
abundance: .
v_gene: TRBV7-3
j_gene: TRBJ2-7
d_gene: .

CDR3nt: TGTGCCAGCAGTGACGGGACAGGGTCCTACAATGAGCAGTTCTTC
CDR3aa: CASSDGTGSYNEQFF
abundance: .
v_gene: TRBV2
j_gene: TRBJ2-1
d_gene: TRBD1

CDR3nt: TGTGCCAGCAGCCAAGTCCCAGGGGGCAGCTCAGGCTACACCTTC
CDR3aa: CASSQVPGGSSGYTF
abundance: once
v_gene: TRBV3-1/TRBV3-2
j_gene: TRBJ1-2
d_gene: TRBD1

CDR3nt: TGTGCCAGCAGCTTGGGACTAGCGGTCGGGGAGCTGTTTTTT
CDR3aa: CASSLGLAVGELFF
abundance: once
v_gene: TRBV2
j_gene: TRBJ2-2
d_gene: TRBD2

CDR3nt: TGCGCCAGCAGCTCTTCCGGGACTAGCCGCTCTGGGGCCAACGTCCTGACTTTC
CDR3aa: CASSSSGTSRSGANVLTF
abundance: .
v_gene: TRBV5-1
j_gene: TRBJ2-6
d_gene: TRBD2

CDR3nt: TGCGCCAGCAGCCAAGATACCGTGATGAACACTGAAGCTTTCTTT
CDR3aa: CASSQDTVMNTEAFF
abundance: .
v_gene: TRBV4-1
j_gene: TRBJ1-1
d_gene: .

CDR3nt: TGTGCCAGTAGTCCCCAGGGACAGAACACTGAAGCTTTCTTT
CDR3aa: CASSPQGQNTEAFF
abundance: .
v_gene: TRBV19
j_gene: TRBJ1-1
d_gene: .

CDR3nt: TGTGCCAGTACGGGACGATTACGGGCAGGTGATACTGAAGCTTTCTTT
CDR3aa: CASTGRLRAGDTEAFF
abundance: .
v_gene: TRBV19
j_gene: TRBJ1-1
d_gene: .

CDR3nt: TGTGCCAGCACCAATTTGGGGGGCCCGAGAAACATTCAGTACTTC
CDR3aa: CASTNLGGPRNIQYF
abundance: .
v_gene: TRBV11-2
j_gene: TRBJ2-4
d_gene: .

CDR3nt: TGTGCCAGCAGCCAAGCGGCAGTCTCAGATACGCAGTATTTT
CDR3aa: CASSQAAVSDTQYF
abundance: .
v_gene: TRBV3-1/TRBV3-2
j_gene: TRBJ2-3
d_gene: .

CDR3nt: TGTGCCTGGGGGACAGGGGGTGGCTCCTACGAGCAGTACTTC
CDR3aa: CAWGTGGGSYEQYF
abundance: .
v_gene: TRBV30
j_gene: TRBJ2-7
d_gene: TRBD1

CDR3nt: TGTGCCAGCAGCCCACGAGGCGGGGGAAGGGGCACAGATACGCAGTATTTT
CDR3aa: CASSPRGGGRGTDTQYF
abundance: .
v_gene: TRBV7-9
j_gene: TRBJ2-3
d_gene: TRBD2

CDR3nt: TGTGCCAGCAGTGTGACTTGGCAGCCCCAGCATTTT
CDR3aa: CASSVTWQPQHF
abundance: .
v_gene: TRBV28
j_gene: TRBJ1-5
d_gene: .

CDR3nt: TGTGCCAGTAGTGGGGTTTTGGACAGGGGTTATGGCGGCTACACCTTC
CDR3aa: CASSGVLDRGYGGYTF
abundance: .
v_gene: TRBV19
j_gene: TRBJ1-2
d_gene: TRBD1

CDR3nt: TGTGCCAGCAGCGTACAGGGCACAGATACGCAGTATTTT
CDR3aa: CASSVQGTDTQYF
abundance: .
v_gene: TRBV9
j_gene: TRBJ2-3
d_gene: .

CDR3nt: TGTGCCAGCAGCGCCCGGGCAGCGTTCCACGAGCAGTACTTC
CDR3aa: CASSARAAFHEQYF
abundance: .
v_gene: TRBV5-8
j_gene: TRBJ2-7
d_gene: .

CDR3nt: TGTGCCAGCAGCCCCAGGACAGTGGGCGAGCAGTACTTC
CDR3aa: CASSPRTVGEQYF
abundance: once
v_gene: TRBV14
j_gene: TRBJ2-7
d_gene: .